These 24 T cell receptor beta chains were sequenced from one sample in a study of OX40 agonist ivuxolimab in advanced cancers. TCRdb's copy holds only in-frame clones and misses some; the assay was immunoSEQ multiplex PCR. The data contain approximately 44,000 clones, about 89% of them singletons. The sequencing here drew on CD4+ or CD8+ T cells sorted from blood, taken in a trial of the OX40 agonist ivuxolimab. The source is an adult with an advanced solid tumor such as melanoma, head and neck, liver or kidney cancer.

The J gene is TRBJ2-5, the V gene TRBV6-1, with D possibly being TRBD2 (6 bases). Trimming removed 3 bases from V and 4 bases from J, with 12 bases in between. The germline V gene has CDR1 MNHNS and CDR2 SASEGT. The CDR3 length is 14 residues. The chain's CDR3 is CASSDPGTGETQYF. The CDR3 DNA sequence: TGTGCCAGCAGTGATCCCGGGACTGGAGAGACCCAGTACTTC.

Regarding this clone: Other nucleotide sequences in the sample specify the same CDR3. The CDR3 here is CASSLGLLPGEQYF. CDR3 in DNA: TGTGCCAGCAGTCTGGGACTCCTACCGGGGGAGCAGTACTTC. V usage is TRBV6-5 and J usage is TRBJ2-7; perhaps TRBD2 as D (6 bases). Looked up from germline, CDR1 is MNHEY and CDR2 is SVGAGI. The ends were cut back, 5 bases at V and 7 bases at J, with 18 bases in the middle. The CDR3 totals 14 residues.

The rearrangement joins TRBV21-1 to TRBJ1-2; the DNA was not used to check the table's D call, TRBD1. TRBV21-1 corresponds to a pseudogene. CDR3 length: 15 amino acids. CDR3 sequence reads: CASSKGQDFTYGYTF. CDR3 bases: TGTGCCAGCAGCAAAGGACAGGATTTTACCTATGGCTACACCTTC.

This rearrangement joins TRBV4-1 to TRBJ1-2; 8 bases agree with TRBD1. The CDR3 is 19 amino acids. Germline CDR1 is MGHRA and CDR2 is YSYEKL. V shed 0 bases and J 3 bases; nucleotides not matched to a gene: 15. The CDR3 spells CASSQDAGPGGTDDYGYTF. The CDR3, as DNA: TGCGCCAGCAGCCAAGATGCAGGGCCAGGGGGCACTGATGACTATGGCTACACCTTC.

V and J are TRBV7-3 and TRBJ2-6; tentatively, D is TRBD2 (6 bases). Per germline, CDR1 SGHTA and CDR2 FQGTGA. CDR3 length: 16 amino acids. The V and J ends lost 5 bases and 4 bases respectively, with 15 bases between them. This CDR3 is CASSPSGGYGANVLTF. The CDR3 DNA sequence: TGTGCCAGCAGCCCAAGTGGAGGGTACGGGGCCAACGTCCTGACTTTC.

This chain's CDR3 is CASSLFGPGTDTQYF. The CDR3 nucleotides are TGTGCCAGCAGTTTATTTGGGCCGGGAACAGATACGCAGTATTTT. The J gene is TRBJ2-3, the V gene TRBV28, with D possibly TRBD2 on 5 matching bases. CDR3 size: 15 residues. Between the trimmed V and J ends, which lost 1 base and 3 bases, there was a span of 11 bases. Germline-derived CDR1 and CDR2 are MDHEN and SYDVKM.

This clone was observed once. CDR3 nucleotide sequence: TGTGCCAGCAGCCGTTGGGATCTCACACCCGAAGCTTTCTTT. Translated, it gives CASSRWDLTPEAFF. The J gene is TRBJ1-1, the V gene TRBV5-5; D is undetermined. V was trimmed by 4 bases and J by 8 bases, leaving 18 bases between them. The CDR3 has 14 residues. Germline CDR1 is SGHKS and CDR2 is YYEKEE (reference sequence). The full variable domain, rest sourced from reference TRBV5-5 and TRBJ1-1, is DAGVTQSPTHLIKTRGQQVTLRCSPISGHKSVSWYQQVLGQGPQFIFQYYEKEERGRGNFPDRFSARQFPNYSSELNVNALLLGDSALYLCASSRWDLTPEAFFGQGTRLTVV.

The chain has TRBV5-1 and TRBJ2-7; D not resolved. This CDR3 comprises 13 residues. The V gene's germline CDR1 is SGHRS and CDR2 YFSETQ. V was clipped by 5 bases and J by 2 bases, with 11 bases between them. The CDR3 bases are TGCGCCAGCAGGGGATGGACGGCCTACGAGCAGTACTTC. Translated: CASRGWTAYEQYF.

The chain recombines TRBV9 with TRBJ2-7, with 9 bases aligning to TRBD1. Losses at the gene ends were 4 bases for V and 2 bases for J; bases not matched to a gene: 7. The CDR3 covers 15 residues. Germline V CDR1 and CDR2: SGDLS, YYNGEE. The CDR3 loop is CASSPVQGATYEQYF. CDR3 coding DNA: TGTGCCAGCAGCCCGGTACAGGGGGCCACCTACGAGCAGTACTTC.

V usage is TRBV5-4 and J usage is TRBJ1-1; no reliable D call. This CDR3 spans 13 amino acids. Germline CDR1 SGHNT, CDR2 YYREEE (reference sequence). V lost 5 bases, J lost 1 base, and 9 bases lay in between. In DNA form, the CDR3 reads TGTGCCAGCAGGGTGGCGGAGAACACTGAAGCTTTCTTT. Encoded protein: CASRVAENTEAFF. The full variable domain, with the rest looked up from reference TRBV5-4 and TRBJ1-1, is ETGVTQSPTHLIKTRGQQVTLRCSSQSGHNTVSWYQQALGQGPQFIFQYYREEENGRGNFPPRFSGLQFPNYSSELNVNALELDDSALYLCASRVAENTEAFFGQGTRLTVV.

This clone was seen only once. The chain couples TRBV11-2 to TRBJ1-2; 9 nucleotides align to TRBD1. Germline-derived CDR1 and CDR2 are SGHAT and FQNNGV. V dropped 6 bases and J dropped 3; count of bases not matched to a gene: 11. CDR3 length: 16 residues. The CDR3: CASRKYSGQGDYGYTF. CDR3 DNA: TGTGCCAGCAGAAAATATTCGGGACAGGGAGACTATGGCTACACCTTC.

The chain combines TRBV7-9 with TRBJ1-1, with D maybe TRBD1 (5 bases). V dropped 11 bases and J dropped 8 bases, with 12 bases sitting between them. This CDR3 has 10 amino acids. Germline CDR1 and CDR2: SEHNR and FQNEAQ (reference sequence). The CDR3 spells CAGHREEAFF. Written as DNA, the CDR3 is TGTGCCGGACACAGAGAAGAAGCTTTCTTT.

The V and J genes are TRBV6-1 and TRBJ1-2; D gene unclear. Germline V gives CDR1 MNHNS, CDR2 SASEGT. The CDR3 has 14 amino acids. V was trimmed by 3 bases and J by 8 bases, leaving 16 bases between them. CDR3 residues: CASSDSPDLWGYTF. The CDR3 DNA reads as TGTGCCAGCAGTGACAGCCCCGACTTATGGGGCTACACCTTC.

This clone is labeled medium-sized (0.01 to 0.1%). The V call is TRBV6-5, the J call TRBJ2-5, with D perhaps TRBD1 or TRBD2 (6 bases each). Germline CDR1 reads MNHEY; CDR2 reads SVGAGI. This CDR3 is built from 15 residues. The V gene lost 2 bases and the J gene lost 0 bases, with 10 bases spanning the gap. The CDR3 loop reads CASSYRGGHQETQYF. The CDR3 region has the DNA TGTGCCAGCAGTTACCGAGGGGGGCACCAAGAGACCCAGTACTTC.

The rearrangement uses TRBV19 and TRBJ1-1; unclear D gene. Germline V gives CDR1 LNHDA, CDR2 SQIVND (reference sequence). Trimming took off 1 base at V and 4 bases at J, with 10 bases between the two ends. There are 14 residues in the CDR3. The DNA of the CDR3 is TGTGCCAGTAGTATAGTTTGGTCCCCCACTGAAGCTTTCTTT. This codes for CASSIVWSPTEAFF.

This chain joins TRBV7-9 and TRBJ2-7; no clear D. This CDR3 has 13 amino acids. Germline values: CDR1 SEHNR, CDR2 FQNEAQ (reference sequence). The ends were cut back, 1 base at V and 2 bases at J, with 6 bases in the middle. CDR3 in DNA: TGTGCCAGCAGCTTAGGCACCACCTACGAGCAGTACTTC. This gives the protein CASSLGTTYEQYF.

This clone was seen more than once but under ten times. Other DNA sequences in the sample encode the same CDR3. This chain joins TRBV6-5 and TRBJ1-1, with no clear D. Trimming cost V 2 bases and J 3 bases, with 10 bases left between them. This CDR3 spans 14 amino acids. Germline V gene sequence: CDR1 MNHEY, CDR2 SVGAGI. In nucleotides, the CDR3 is TGTGCCAGCAGTTACGGTGGGGAAGACACTGAAGCTTTCTTT. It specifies CASSYGGEDTEAFF.

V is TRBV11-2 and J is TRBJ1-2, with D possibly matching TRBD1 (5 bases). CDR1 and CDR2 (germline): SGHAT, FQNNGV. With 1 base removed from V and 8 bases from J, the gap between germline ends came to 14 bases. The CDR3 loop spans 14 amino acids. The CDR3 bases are TGTGCCAGCAGCTTAGGAGGGGCCGTAGAGGGCTACACCTTC. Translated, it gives CASSLGGAVEGYTF. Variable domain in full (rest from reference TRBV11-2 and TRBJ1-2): EAGVAQSPRYKIIEKRQSVAFWCNPISGHATLYWYQQILGQGPKLLIQFQNNGVVDDSQLPKDRFSAERLKGVDSTLKIQPAKLEDSAVYLCASSLGGAVEGYTFGSGTRLTVV.

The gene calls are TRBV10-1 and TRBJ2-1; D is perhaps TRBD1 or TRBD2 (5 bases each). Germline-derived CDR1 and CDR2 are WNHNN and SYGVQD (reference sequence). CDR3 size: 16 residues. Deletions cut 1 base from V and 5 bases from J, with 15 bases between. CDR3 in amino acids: CASSEYRDLPNNEQFF. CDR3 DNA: TGCGCCAGCAGTGAGTATAGGGACCTACCCAACAATGAGCAGTTCTTC.

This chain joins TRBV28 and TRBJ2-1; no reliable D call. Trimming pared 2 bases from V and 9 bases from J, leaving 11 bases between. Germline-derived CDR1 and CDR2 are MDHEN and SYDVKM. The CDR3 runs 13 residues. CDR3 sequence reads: CASSLDGRTEQFF. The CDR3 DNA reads TGTGCCAGCAGTTTAGATGGAAGGACTGAGCAGTTCTTC.

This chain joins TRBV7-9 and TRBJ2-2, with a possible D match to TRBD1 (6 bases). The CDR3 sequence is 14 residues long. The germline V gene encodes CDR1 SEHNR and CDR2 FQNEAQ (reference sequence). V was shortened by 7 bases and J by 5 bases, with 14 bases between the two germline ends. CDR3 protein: CASIAPGVTGELFF. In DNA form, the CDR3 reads TGTGCCAGCATTGCCCCAGGGGTTACCGGGGAGCTGTTTTTT.

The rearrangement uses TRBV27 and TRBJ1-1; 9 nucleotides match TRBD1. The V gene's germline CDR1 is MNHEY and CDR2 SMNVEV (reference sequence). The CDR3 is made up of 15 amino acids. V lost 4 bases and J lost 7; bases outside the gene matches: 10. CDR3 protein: CASSSRTGVRGEAFF. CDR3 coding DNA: TGTGCCAGCAGTTCTAGGACAGGGGTACGGGGTGAAGCTTTCTTT.

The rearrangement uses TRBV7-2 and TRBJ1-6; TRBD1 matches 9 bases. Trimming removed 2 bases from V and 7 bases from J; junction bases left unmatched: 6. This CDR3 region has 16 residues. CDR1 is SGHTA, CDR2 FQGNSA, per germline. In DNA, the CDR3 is TGTGCCAGCAGCTTAAGTGACAGGGGGTTCAATTCACCCCTCCACTTT. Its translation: CASSLSDRGFNSPLHF.

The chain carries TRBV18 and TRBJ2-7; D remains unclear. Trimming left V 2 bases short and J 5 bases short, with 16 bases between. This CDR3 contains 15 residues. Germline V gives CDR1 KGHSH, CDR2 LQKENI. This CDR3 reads CASSPKPRATDEQYF. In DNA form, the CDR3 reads TGTGCCAGCTCACCAAAGCCCCGGGCGACGGACGAGCAGTACTTC.